The clone carrying this TCR beta chain was recorded once. J lost 1 base, V lost 8 bases, and 2 bases had no gene match. Germline CDR1 reads MDHEN; CDR2 reads SYDVKM. CDR3 length: 14 amino acids. Original handling: Amplification of reference gene primers provided the estimated nucleated cell counts. TCRdb's copy holds only in-frame clones and misses some; the assay was immunoSEQ multiplex PCR. The V and J calls and clone size were taken over from that table, and D and trimming were inferred from the DNA. Among about 160,000 clones listed, roughly 91% were seen once. This record belongs to a study of blood T cell repertoires in COVID-19. The wider study: PBMCs, B-cell-depleted T cells, or T cells provided the cDNA or gDNA that made up the material.

This clonotype was obtained from a woman between 50 and 59 years old with acute or convalescent COVID-19. This chain uses TRBV28 with TRBJ2-2; 9 bases line up with TRBD1. The sequencing sample was made of peripheral blood. CDR3: CASETGGNTGELFF. The CDR3 DNA follows: TGTGCCAGCGAGACAGGGGGGAACACCGGGGAGCTGTTTTTT.